This T cell receptor beta chain was recovered during a study of graft-versus-host responses after intestinal transplantation. V lost 5 bases, J lost 0 bases, and 3 bases stayed unmatched. CDR1 LNHDA and CDR2 SQIVND come from the germline V gene (reference sequence). The CDR3 covers 14 residues. Each mixed lymphocyte reaction held around 200,000 CFSE-labeled responders and around 200,000 irradiated violet-dye-labeled stimulators. Proliferating CFSE-low CD3+CD4+ and CD3+CD8+ responders were sorted post-reaction. Sequencing was performed with immunoSEQ multiplex PCR; in TCRdb, only in-frame clones are kept and a portion is missing. The sample shows 1,500 to 2,000 clones, approximately 65% of them seen only once.

The specimen comprised alloreactive CD8+ T cells from a mixed lymphocyte reaction culture, sampled before transplantation. Subset described: CFSE-low proliferating T cells sorted from roughly six-day pre-transplant mixed lymphocyte reaction (GvH or HvG direction). V and J are TRBV19 and TRBJ2-7, with 8 bases lining up with TRBD1. The sequence was obtained from a human patient who was an organ donor for intestinal transplantation. CDR3 region: CASSSGQGSYEQYF. The CDR3 DNA reads TGTGCCAGTAGTTCCGGACAGGGCTCCTACGAGCAGTACTTC.